The following is a T cell receptor (beta chain) sequence with its context. Its antigen remains unidentified. Assay: immunoSEQ multiplex PCR; the TCRdb copy retains only in-frame clones and omits some. Seen here are over 95,000 clones, around nine tenths observed once, and the top ten hold 10% to 15%. The data were taken from a study of T cell responses to AZD1222 COVID-19 vaccine. Overall study results and limits: Sampling that yielded the repertoires occurred only after the peak T cell response. Clonal diversity may have been underestimated in mostly white British donors. Just 5 to 7 people given AZD1222 tested seropositive at baseline. Recipients of two AZD1222 doses showed rising Spike-specific TCR breadth and depth.

V lost 5 bases and J 2 bases, leaving 16 bases between the germline ends. Germline CDR1 reads SGHNT; CDR2 reads YYREEE (reference sequence). The length of the CDR3 is 15 residues. Sequences were derived from peripheral blood, sampled on day 0 of AZD1222 vaccination. This sequence originates from an adult in good health. J is TRBJ1-2 and V is TRBV5-4, with a possible D match to TRBD1 (5 bases). The CDR3 bases are TGTGCCAGCAGGGGGATGGGGGGGAAGAACTATGGCTACACCTTC. Translating gives CASRGMGGKNYGYTF. Complete variable domain (other parts from reference TRBV5-4 and TRBJ1-2): ETGVTQSPTHLIKTRGQQVTLRCSSQSGHNTVSWYQQALGQGPQFIFQYYREEENGRGNFPPRFSGLQFPNYSSELNVNALELDDSALYLCASRGMGGKNYGYTFGSGTRLTVV.